This T cell receptor beta chain was identified in a study of shared T cell receptors in the human thymus. Repertoires were generated with immunoSEQ multiplex PCR, while TCRdb's copy carries only in-frame clones and drops some. The sample includes about 730,000 clones, around 85% of them seen just once. J was trimmed by 1 base and V by 11 bases; bases with no gene match: 4. The CDR3 covers 12 residues. In germline, CDR1 is MNHEY, CDR2 SMNVEV (reference sequence). These data are also associated with another study on human thymus T cells. That work contributes: Those donating were healthy Finnish infants in corrective surgery for congenital heart defects. Obtained as resections during corrective heart surgery, the thymus tissue was then studied. Within thymic and blood repertoires, V and J gene usage appeared to be biased.

This clonotype was sampled from a girl under two years old with a congenital heart defect. J is TRBJ2-5 and V is TRBV27; 7 nucleotides match TRBD1. Material: thymocytes. The DNA for the CDR3 is TGTGCCGCCCGGACAGGCCAAGAGACCCAGTACTTC. Protein product: CAARTGQETQYF.